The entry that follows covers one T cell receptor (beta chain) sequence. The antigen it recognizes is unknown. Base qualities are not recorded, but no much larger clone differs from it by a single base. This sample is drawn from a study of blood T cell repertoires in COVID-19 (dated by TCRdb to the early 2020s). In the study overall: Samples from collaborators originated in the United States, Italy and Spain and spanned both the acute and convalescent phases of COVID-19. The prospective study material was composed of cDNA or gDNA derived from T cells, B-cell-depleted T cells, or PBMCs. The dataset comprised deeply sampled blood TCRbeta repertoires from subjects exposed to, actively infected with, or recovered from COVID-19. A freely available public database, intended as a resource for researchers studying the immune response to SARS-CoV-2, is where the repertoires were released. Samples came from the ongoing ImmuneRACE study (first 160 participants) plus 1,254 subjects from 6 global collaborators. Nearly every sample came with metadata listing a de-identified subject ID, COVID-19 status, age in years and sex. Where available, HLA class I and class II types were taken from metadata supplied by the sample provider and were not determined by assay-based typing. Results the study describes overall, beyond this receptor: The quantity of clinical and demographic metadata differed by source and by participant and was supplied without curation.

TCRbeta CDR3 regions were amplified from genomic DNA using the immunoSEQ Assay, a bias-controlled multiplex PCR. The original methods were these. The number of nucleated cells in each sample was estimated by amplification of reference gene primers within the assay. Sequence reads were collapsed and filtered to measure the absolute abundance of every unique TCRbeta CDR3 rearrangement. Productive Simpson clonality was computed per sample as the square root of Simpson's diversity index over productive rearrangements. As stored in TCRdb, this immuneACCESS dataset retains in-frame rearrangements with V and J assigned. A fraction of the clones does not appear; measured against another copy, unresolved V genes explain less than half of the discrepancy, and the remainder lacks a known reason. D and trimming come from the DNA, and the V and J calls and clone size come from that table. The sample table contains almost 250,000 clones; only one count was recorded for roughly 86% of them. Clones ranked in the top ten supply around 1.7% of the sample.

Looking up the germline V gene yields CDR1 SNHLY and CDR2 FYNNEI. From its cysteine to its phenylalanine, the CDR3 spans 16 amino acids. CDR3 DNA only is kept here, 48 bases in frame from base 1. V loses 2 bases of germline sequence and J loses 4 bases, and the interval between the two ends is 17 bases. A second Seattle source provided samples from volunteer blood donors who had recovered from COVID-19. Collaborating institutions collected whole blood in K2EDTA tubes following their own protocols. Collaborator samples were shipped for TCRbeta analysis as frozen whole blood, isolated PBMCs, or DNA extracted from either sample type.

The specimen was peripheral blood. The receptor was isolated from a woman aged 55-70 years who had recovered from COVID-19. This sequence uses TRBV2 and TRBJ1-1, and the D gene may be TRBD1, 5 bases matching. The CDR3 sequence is CASSERGGEVGTEAFF. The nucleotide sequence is TGTGCCAGCAGTGAACGCGGGGGGGAGGTTGGCACTGAAGCTTTCTTT.